This is a list of T cell receptor beta chains from one sample in a study of glioma-infiltrating T cells after dendritic cell vaccination. The table came from immunoSEQ multiplex PCR; TCRdb's copy has only in-frame clones and leaves some out. Of about 73,000 clones listed, over 70% were seen once; the top ten hold 2.1%. The specimen was blood, collected before dendritic cell vaccination. These receptors were obtained from a human donor with glioblastoma. CDR3s include the opening cysteine and the closing phenylalanine or tryptophan. D genes are given only for firm matches. A clone size is listed for some rows: how often the clone was seen (once, few, many), or a class if it is expanded.

len,abundance,v_gene,j_gene,d_gene,CDR3nt,CDR3aa
11,.,TRBV10-3,TRBJ2-1,.,TGTGCCATCAGTGACCGGGATGAGCAGTTCTTC,CAISDRDEQFF
17,once,TRBV7-8,TRBJ2-2,TRBD2,TGTGCCAGCAGCTCACTTGGCGGACTAGCGGGAATCGGGGAGCTGTTTTTT,CASSSLGGLAGIGELFF
14,.,TRBV6-5,TRBJ2-2,.,TGTGCCAGCAGTTACATAGGGGGCACCGGGGAGCTGTTTTTT,CASSYIGGTGELFF
14,.,TRBV10-2,TRBJ1-1,.,TGCGCCAGCAGGACACAGGATATGAACACTGAAGCTTTCTTT,CASRTQDMNTEAFF
14,.,TRBV27,TRBJ1-1,TRBD1,TGTGCCAGCAGACCCGGGACAGGGGGCCCTGAAGCTTTCTTT,CASRPGTGGPEAFF
17,.,TRBV5-1,TRBJ1-1,.,TGCGCCAGCAGCTTGGGGCAATCACGGGGGATGAACACTGAAGCTTTCTTT,CASSLGQSRGMNTEAFF
13,.,TRBV7-2,TRBJ2-5,.,TGTGCCAGCAGCTTAGCGCTTTCGGGGACCCAGTACTTC,CASSLALSGTQYF
18,.,TRBV4-2,TRBJ2-2,TRBD2,TGTGCCAGCAGCCAGGGGGGTAGCGGGGGCCGGAACACCGGGGAGCTGTTTTTT,CASSQGGSGGRNTGELFF
15,.,TRBV5-6,TRBJ2-2,TRBD1,TGTGCCAGCAGCGCCGGACAGGGGTACACCGGGGAGCTGTTTTTT,CASSAGQGYTGELFF
14,.,TRBV2,TRBJ2-4,TRBD2,TGTGCCAGCAGTGAGAGGGCCAGCGGGGGCATTCAGTACTTC,CASSERASGGIQYF
16,.,TRBV5-8,TRBJ1-1,TRBD1,TGTGCCAGCAGCTTGCCGGGACAGGCCTTGAACACTGAAGCTTTCTTT,CASSLPGQALNTEAFF
14,few,TRBV18,TRBJ2-4,.,TGTGCCAGCTCTCCCAGGGAAGCCAAAAACATTCAGTACTTC,CASSPREAKNIQYF
16,few,TRBV14,TRBJ2-3,.,TGTGCCAGCAGCCAAGACTTTCTAGCGTCCACAGATACGCAGTATTTT,CASSQDFLASTDTQYF
15,.,TRBV4-2,TRBJ1-2,.,TGTGCCAGCAGCCAAGATCCCACAGGGAATCATGGCTACACCTTC,CASSQDPTGNHGYTF
14,.,TRBV13,TRBJ2-4,TRBD1,TGTGCCAGCAGCTCGGGACAGGCCAAAAACATTCAGTACTTC,CASSSGQAKNIQYF
14,.,TRBV21-1,TRBJ1-2,.,TGTGCCAGCAGCACCAGACAGGGTAGTAATGGCTACACCTTC,CASSTRQGSNGYTF
16,.,TRBV19,TRBJ2-6,.,TGTGCCAGTACCCACGGCGGCCAATCTGGGGCCAACGTCCTGACTTTC,CASTHGGQSGANVLTF
12,.,TRBV9,TRBJ2-5,.,TGTGCCAGCAGCCCAGGTGGGGAGACCCAGTACTTC,CASSPGGETQYF
16,.,TRBV5-4,TRBJ2-3,TRBD2,TGTGCCAGCAGCCGTACTCTAGCGGGGTTCACAGATACGCAGTATTTT,CASSRTLAGFTDTQYF
14,once,TRBV11-2,TRBJ2-7,TRBD1,TGTGCCAGCAGGCCTGGGACAGGGGGGTACGAGCAGTACTTC,CASRPGTGGYEQYF
14,.,TRBV29-1,TRBJ1-4,.,TGCAGCGTTGCCCGCGGGGGAACTAATGAAAAACTGTTTTTT,CSVARGGTNEKLFF
14,.,TRBV7-6,TRBJ2-2,.,TGTGCCAGCGGAAGGGACTCATACACCGGGGAGCTGTTTTTT,CASGRDSYTGELFF
19,.,TRBV5-1,TRBJ2-6,TRBD1,TGCGCCAGCAGCACCCGAGGGGGACAGGGGGGTTCTGGGGCCAACGTCCTGACTTTC,CASSTRGGQGGSGANVLTF
16,.,TRBV7-9,TRBJ2-3,TRBD2,TGTGCCAGCAGCTTGCTACTAGCGGGGGGGGCAGATACGCAGTATTTT,CASSLLLAGGADTQYF
16,.,TRBV5-6,TRBJ1-5,.,TGTGCCAGCACCCGCCGCGGTCCTTATAGCAATCAGCCCCAGCATTTT,CASTRRGPYSNQPQHF
15,few,TRBV2,TRBJ2-3,.,TGTGCCAGGACGAGAGGATCGAGCGGAATAGATACGCAGTATTTT,CARTRGSSGIDTQYF
16,once,TRBV28,TRBJ2-7,.,TGTGCCAGCAGTATCGCCTCAGGGGGAGGCTCCTACGAGCAGTACTTC,CASSIASGGGSYEQYF
18,.,TRBV2,TRBJ1-3,TRBD1,TGTGCCAGCAGTTTTAATTTCCGGGACAGGGAAACTGGAAACACCATATATTTT,CASSFNFRDRETGNTIYF
11,.,TRBV2,TRBJ2-3,TRBD1,TGTGCCAGAGGGACAGGGGATACGCAGTATTTT,CARGTGDTQYF
10,.,TRBV20-1,TRBJ1-4,.,TGCAGTACAGCCACGCCTTTGCCGTTTTTT,CSTATPLPFF
17,.,TRBV11-2,TRBJ2-5,TRBD1,TGTGCCAGCAGCTTGACACCCATACAGGGGAGCCAAGAGACCCAGTACTTC,CASSLTPIQGSQETQYF
15,.,TRBV19,TRBJ1-2,.,TGTGCCAGTAGTATAGGGGGCACAGGGAACTATGGCTACACCTTC,CASSIGGTGNYGYTF
15,.,TRBV5-5,TRBJ2-7,TRBD1,TGTGCCAGCAGCTTAACCGGGACAGGGTCCTACGAGCAGTACTTC,CASSLTGTGSYEQYF
16,.,TRBV6-5,TRBJ2-3,.,TGTGCCAGCAGTTACTCGAATCAGGTGTACACAGATACGCAGTATTTT,CASSYSNQVYTDTQYF
14,.,TRBV5-1,TRBJ2-1,TRBD2,TGCGCCAGCAGCTTGGCCAGCGGGGGCAATGAGCAGTTCTTC,CASSLASGGNEQFF
11,.,TRBV20-1,TRBJ1-5,.,TGCCCCCTCGGTGGCAATCAGCCCCAGCATTTT,CPLGGNQPQHF
15,.,TRBV7-9,TRBJ2-3,TRBD2,TGTGCCAGCAGCTTGCCGGGAGGAGGCACAGATACGCAGTATTTT,CASSLPGGGTDTQYF
16,few,TRBV12-5,TRBJ2-7,.,TGTGCTAGTGGTTTGGTACTGGCCAAGGGAGTCGGCGAGCAGTACTTC,CASGLVLAKGVGEQYF
11,.,TRBV5-1,TRBJ2-1,.,TGCGCCAGCAGCTTGGATAGTGAGCAGTTCTTC,CASSLDSEQFF
14,.,TRBV5-6,TRBJ1-5,TRBD1,TGTGCCAGCAGCACAGGACAGGGGAATCAGCCCCAGCATTTT,CASSTGQGNQPQHF
15,.,TRBV5-1,TRBJ2-3,TRBD2,TGCGCCAGCAGCCCGAGCGGGAGGCAGACAGATACGCAGTATTTT,CASSPSGRQTDTQYF
15,.,TRBV7-9,TRBJ1-2,TRBD1,TGTGCCAGCAGCTTAGCCGGACAGGAAGGCTATGGCTACACCTTC,CASSLAGQEGYGYTF
13,.,TRBV28,TRBJ1-4,.,TGTGCCAGCAGAAAAGGGGAGGACGGAAAACTGTTTTTT,CASRKGEDGKLFF
15,.,TRBV18,TRBJ1-2,.,TGTGCCAGCTCACCGATTGGAGGGGTGTTTGATGGCTACACCTTC,CASSPIGGVFDGYTF
16,.,TRBV11-2,TRBJ2-2,TRBD1,TGTGCCAGCAGCCTTCTACAGGGGGCCGGAACCGGGGAGCTGTTTTTT,CASSLLQGAGTGELFF
15,.,TRBV7-3,TRBJ2-1,TRBD2,TGTGCCAGCAGCAAAAGCGGGAGCTCCTACAATGAGCAGTTCTTC,CASSKSGSSYNEQFF
18,once,TRBV5-6,TRBJ2-5,TRBD2,TGTGCCAGCAGCTTGGATGGGACTAGCGGGGGTGTTCGAGAGACCCAGTACTTC,CASSLDGTSGGVRETQYF
15,.,TRBV6-1,TRBJ1-1,.,TGTGCCAGCAGTGAATTTTGGGGCCCATCCACTGAAGCTTTCTTT,CASSEFWGPSTEAFF
13,.,TRBV28,TRBJ1-2,.,TGTGCCAGCAGCCTCGAGCCTAACTATGGCTACACCTTC,CASSLEPNYGYTF
20,.,TRBV5-1,TRBJ2-6,.,TGCGCCAGCAGCTTGGTAATGCGGTCCGAACTATCTGGCGAGGCCAACGTCCTGACTTTC,CASSLVMRSELSGEANVLTF